A single sample gave rise to the 3 T cell receptor beta chains below, sequenced in a study of cytomegalovirus exposure and HLA in healthy donors. The PCR was carried out with 60 Vbeta primers and 13 Jbeta primers. Sequencing was performed with immunoSEQ multiplex PCR; in TCRdb, only in-frame clones are kept and a portion is missing. The data show roughly 240,000 clones, with around 83% seen just once and 0.2% to 0.25% held by the top ten. Sequences were obtained from PBMCs. These TCRs come from a girl aged 2 to 9 in good health and CMV-seronegative.

This chain links TRBV2 with TRBJ1-6; D is possibly TRBD1 (5 bases). Germline V lookup: CDR1 SNHLY, CDR2 FYNNEI. This CDR3 has 15 amino acids. With 3 bases removed from V and 11 bases from J, the gap between germline ends came to 17 bases. The CDR3 DNA is TGTGCCAGCAGTGACTGGACACCGAAATATCCACCCCTCCACTTT. It encodes CASSDWTPKYPPLHF.

The V and J genes are TRBV11-1 and TRBJ2-1; 12 nucleotides line up with TRBD2. From germline, CDR1 is SGHAT and CDR2 FQDESV (reference sequence). CDR3 length: 17 residues. The V and J ends lost 5 bases and 12 bases, in that order; junction bases with no gene match: 17. Here the CDR3 reads CASSLGLAGTGWQGQFF. In DNA form, the CDR3 reads TGTGCCAGCAGCCTCGGACTAGCGGGGACGGGATGGCAGGGGCAGTTCTTC.

This chain links TRBV7-8 with TRBJ1-6; D gene uncertain. Germline loops: CDR1 SGHVS, CDR2 FQNEAQ. This CDR3 is 17 amino acids long. With 2 bases removed from V and 7 bases from J, the gap between germline ends came to 18 bases. The DNA for the CDR3 is TGTGCCAGCAGCTTAATGGAGGTGGGCGGGCGAAATTCACCCCTCCACTTT. It specifies CASSLMEVGGRNSPLHF.